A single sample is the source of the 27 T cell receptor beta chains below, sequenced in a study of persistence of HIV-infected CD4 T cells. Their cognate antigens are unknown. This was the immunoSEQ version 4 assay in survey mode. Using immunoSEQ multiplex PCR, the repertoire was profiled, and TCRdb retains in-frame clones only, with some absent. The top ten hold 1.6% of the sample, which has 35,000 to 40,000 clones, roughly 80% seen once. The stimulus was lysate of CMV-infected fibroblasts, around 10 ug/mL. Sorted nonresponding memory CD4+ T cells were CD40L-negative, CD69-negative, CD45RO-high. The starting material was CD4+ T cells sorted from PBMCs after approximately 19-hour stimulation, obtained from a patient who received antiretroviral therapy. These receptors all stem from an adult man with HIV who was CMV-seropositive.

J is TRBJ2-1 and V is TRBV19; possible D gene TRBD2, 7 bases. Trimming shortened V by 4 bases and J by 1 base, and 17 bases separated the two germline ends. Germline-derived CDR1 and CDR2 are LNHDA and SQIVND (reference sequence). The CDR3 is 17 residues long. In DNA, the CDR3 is TGTGCCAGTAGTAGAGGGGGGGGCATGAGGTCCTACAATGAGCAGTTCTTC. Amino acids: CASSRGGGMRSYNEQFF.

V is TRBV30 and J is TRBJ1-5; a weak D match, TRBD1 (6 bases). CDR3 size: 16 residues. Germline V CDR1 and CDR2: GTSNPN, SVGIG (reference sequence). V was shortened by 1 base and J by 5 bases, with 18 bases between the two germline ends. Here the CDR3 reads CAWSELSSRGHQPQHF. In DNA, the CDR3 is TGTGCCTGGAGTGAACTCTCTTCCAGGGGACATCAGCCCCAGCATTTT. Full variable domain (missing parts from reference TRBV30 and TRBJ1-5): SQTIHQWPATLVQPVGSPLSLECTVEGTSNPNLYWYRQAAGRGLQLLFYSVGIGQISSEVPQNLSASRPQDRQFILSSKKLLLSDSGFYLCAWSELSSRGHQPQHFGDGTRLSIL.

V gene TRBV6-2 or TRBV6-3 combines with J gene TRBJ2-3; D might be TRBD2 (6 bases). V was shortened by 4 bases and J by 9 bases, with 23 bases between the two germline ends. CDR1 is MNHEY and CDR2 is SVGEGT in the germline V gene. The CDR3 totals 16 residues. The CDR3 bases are TGTGCCAGCAGTTCCGACCTTCCTGGGACTCGACACACGCAGTATTTT. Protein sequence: CASSSDLPGTRHTQYF.

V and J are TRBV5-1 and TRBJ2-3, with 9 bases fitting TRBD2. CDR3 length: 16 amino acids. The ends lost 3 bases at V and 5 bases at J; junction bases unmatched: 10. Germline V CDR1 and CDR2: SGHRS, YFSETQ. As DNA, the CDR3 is TGCGCCAGCAGCTCCTGGGCGGGGGGGCAGGGAGATACGCAGTATTTT. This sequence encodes CASSSWAGGQGDTQYF.

CDR3: CAVDPSRAARPSSYEQYF. Written as DNA, the CDR3 is TGTGCCGTCGACCCTTCGAGGGCCGCCCGGCCCTCCTCCTACGAGCAGTACTTC. The rearrangement uses TRBV28 and TRBJ2-7, with D possibly matching TRBD2 (5 bases). The germline V gene encodes CDR1 MDHEN and CDR2 SYDVKM. The CDR3 sequence is 18 residues long. With 11 bases removed from V and 0 bases from J, the gap between germline ends came to 29 bases.

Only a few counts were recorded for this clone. This chain's CDR3 is CASSHDRGLLNYGYTF. The CDR3 nucleotides are TGTGCCAGCAGCCACGATCGGGGACTTCTAAACTATGGCTACACCTTC. The chain links TRBV3-1 (or the pseudogene TRBV3-2) to TRBJ1-2; a weak D match, TRBD1 (5 bases). This CDR3 spans 16 amino acids. Trimming stripped 3 bases from V and 2 bases from J, with 16 bases between. Germline loops: CDR1 LGHDT, CDR2 YNNKEL (reference sequence).

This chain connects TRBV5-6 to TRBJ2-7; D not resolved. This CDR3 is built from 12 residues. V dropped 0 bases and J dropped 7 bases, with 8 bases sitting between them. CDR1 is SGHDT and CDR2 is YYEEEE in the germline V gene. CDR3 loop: CASSLVGEEQYF. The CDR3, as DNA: TGTGCCAGCAGCTTGGTAGGTGAGGAGCAGTACTTC.

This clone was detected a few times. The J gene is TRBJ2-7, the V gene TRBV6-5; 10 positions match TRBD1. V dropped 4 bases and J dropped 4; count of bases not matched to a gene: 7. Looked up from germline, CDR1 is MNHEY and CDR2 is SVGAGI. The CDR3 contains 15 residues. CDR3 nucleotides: TGTGCCAGCAGTTCCCCGGGACAGGGGACGTACGAGCAGTACTTC. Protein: CASSSPGQGTYEQYF.

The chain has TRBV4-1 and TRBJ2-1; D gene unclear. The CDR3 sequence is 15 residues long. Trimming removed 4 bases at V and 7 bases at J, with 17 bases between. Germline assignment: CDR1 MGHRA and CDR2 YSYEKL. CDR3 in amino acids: CASSRGSGPSNEQFF. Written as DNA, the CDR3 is TGCGCCAGCAGCCGAGGCTCAGGCCCTAGTAATGAGCAGTTCTTC.

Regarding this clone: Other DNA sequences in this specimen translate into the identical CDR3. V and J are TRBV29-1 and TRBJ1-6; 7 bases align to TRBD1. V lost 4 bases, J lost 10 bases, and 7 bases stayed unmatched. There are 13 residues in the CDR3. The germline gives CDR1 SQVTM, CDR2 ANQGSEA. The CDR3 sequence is CSVGQGVGSPLHF. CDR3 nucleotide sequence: TGCAGCGTTGGGCAGGGGGTGGGGTCACCCCTCCACTTT.

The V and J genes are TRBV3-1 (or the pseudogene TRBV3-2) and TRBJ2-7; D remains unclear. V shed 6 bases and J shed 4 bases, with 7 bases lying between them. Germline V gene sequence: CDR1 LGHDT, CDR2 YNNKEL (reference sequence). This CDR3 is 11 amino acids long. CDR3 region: CASRSTYEQYF. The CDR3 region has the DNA TGTGCCAGCAGGAGTACATACGAGCAGTACTTC.

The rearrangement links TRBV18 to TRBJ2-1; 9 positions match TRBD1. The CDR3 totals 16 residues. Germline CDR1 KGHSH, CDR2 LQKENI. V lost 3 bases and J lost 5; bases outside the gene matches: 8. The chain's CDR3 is CASSPRQGDSNNEQFF. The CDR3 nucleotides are TGTGCCAGCTCACCGCGACAGGGGGATTCCAACAATGAGCAGTTCTTC.

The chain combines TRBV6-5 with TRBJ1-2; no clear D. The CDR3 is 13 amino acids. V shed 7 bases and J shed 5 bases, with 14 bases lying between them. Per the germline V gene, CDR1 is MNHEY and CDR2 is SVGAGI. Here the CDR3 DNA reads TGTGCCAGCATAGATCATACTGAATATGGCTACACCTTC. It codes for CASIDHTEYGYTF.

The CDR3, as DNA: TGTGCCAGCAGTCGGGGACAGGGGACAAGTCAGCCCCAGCATTTT. This codes for CASSRGQGTSQPQHF. The chain has TRBV6-5 and TRBJ1-5, with TRBD1 identical over 10 bases. The V gene's germline CDR1 is MNHEY and CDR2 SVGAGI. This CDR3 spans 15 amino acids. With 5 bases clipped from V and 6 bases from J, the junction kept 7 bases outside the gene matches.

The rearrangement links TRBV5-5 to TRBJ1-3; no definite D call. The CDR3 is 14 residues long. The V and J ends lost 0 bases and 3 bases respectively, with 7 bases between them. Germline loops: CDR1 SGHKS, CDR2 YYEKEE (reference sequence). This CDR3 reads CASSLGNRGNTIYF. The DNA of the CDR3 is TGTGCCAGCAGCTTGGGGAACCGTGGAAACACCATATATTTT.

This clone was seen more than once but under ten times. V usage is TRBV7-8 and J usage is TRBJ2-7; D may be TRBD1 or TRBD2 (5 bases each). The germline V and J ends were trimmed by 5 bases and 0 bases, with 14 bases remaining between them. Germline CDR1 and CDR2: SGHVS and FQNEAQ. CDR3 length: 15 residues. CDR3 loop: CASSPGTQGSYEQYF. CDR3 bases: TGTGCCAGCAGCCCCGGGACGCAGGGCTCCTACGAGCAGTACTTC.

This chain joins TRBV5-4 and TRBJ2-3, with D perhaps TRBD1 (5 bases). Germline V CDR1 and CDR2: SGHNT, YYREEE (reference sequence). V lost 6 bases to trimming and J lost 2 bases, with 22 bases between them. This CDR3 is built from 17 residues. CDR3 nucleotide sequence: TGTGCCAGCACCCCAAACAGGCTGACCGAAATCACAGATACGCAGTATTTT. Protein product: CASTPNRLTEITDTQYF.

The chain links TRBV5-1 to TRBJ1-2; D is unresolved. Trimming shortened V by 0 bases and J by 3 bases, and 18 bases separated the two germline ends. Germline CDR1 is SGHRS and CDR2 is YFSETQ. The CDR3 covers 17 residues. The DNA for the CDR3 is TGCGCCAGCAGCTTGGAGGGTCGGACCGGTGCCGACTATGGCTACACCTTC. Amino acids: CASSLEGRTGADYGYTF. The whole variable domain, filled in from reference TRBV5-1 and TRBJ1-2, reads KAGVTQTPRYLIKTRGQQVTLSCSPISGHRSVSWYQQTPGQGLQFLFEYFSETQRNKGNFPGRFSGRQFSNSRSEMNVSTLELGDSALYLCASSLEGRTGADYGYTFGSGTRLTVV.

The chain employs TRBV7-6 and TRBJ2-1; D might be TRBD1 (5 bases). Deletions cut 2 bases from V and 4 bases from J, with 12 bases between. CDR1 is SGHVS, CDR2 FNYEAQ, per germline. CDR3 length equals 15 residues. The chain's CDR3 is CASSLFQGFYNEQFF. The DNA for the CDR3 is TGTGCCAGCAGCTTATTTCAGGGTTTTTACAATGAGCAGTTCTTC.

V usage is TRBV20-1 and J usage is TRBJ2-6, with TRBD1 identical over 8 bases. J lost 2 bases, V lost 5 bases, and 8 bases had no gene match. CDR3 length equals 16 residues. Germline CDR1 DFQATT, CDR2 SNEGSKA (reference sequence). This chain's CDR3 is CSAGAGGIAGANVLTF. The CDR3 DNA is TGCAGTGCTGGTGCAGGGGGCATAGCTGGGGCCAACGTCCTGACTTTC.

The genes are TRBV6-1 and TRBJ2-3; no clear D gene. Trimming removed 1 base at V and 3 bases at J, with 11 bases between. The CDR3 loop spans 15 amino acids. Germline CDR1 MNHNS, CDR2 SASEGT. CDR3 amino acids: CASSEGSPATDTQYF. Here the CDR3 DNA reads TGTGCCAGCAGTGAAGGTTCGCCGGCTACAGATACGCAGTATTTT.

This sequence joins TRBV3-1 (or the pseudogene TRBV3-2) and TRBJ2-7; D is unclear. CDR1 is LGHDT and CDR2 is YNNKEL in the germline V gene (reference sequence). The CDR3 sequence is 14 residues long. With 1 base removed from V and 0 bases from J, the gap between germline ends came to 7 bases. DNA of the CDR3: TGTGCCAGCAGCCAAGTATACAGCTCCTACGAGCAGTACTTC. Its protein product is CASSQVYSSYEQYF.

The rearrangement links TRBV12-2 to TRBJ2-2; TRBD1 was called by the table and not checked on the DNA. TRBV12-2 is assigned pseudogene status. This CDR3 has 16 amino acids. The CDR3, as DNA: TGTGCAAGTCGCTCCCCGTTGGACAGGCGCACCGGGGAGCTGTTTTTT. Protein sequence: CASRSPLDRRTGELFF.

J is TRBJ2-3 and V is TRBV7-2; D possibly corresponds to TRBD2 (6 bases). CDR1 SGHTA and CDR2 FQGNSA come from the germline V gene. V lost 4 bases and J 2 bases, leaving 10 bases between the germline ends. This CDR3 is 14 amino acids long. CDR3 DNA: TGTGCCAGCAGCTGGAGGGTGCCCACAGATACGCAGTATTTT. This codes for CASSWRVPTDTQYF.

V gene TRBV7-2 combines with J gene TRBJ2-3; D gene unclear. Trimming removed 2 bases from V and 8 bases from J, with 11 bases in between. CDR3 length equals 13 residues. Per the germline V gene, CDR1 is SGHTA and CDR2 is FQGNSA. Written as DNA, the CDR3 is TGTGCCAGCAGCTTAAAAATTGCCTCTACGCAGTATTTT. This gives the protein CASSLKIASTQYF.

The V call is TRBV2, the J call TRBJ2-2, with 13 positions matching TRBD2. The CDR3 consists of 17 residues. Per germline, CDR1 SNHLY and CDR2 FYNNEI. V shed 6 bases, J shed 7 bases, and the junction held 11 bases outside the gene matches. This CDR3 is CASRPTSGGATGGELFF. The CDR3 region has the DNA TGTGCCAGCAGGCCCACTAGCGGGGGGGCAACCGGCGGGGAGCTGTTTTTT.

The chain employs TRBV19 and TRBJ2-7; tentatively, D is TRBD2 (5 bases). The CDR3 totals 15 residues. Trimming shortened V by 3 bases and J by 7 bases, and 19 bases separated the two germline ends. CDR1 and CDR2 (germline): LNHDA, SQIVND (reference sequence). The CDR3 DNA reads TGTGCCAGTAGTATTGAGGGCCATGCCTTGGGGGAGCAGTACTTC. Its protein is CASSIEGHALGEQYF.